These 14 T cell receptor beta chains originate from one sample sequenced in a study of T-cell reconstitution after alpha-beta-depleted transplantation in children. Unique molecular identifiers were used to barcode this TCRbeta library. Via MiXCR, TCRdb re-called the PCR reads, giving one row per CDR3 protein. The sample shows around 100,000 distinct CDR3 sequences, over 6% of them seen only once. Source: PBMCs, taken before TCRalphabeta/CD19-depleted stem cell transplant. These TCRs come from a boy aged 2 to 10 with acute lymphoblastic leukemia, due to receive a stem cell transplant.

This clonotype was counted at least ten times. J is TRBJ2-2 and V is TRBV7-2; 9 bases line up with TRBD2. CDR1 is SGHTA and CDR2 is FQGNSA in the germline V gene. Trimming cost V 5 bases and J 2 bases; bases outside gene matches: 3. CDR3 size: 15 residues. CDR3 loop: CASSSSGGNTGELFF. The CDR3 region has the DNA TGTGCCAGCAGCAGTAGCGGGGGCAACACCGGGGAGCTGTTTTTT. Full variable domain (rest looked up from reference TRBV7-2 and TRBJ2-2): GAGVSQSPSNKVTEKGKDVELRCDPISGHTALYWYRQSLGQGLEFLIYFQGNSAPDKSGLPSDRFSAERTGGSVSTLTIQRTQQEDSAVYLCASSSSGGNTGELFFGEGSRLTVL.

The CDR3, as DNA: TGTGCCAGCAGTCAGGTAGCGGGGGGCGCCTACGAGCAGTACTTC. Its protein product is CASSQVAGGAYEQYF. The rearrangement joins TRBV7-2 to TRBJ2-7; 10 nucleotides agree with TRBD2. Germline V CDR1 and CDR2: SGHTA, FQGNSA. This CDR3 comprises 15 residues. The trim removed 6 bases at V and 2 bases at J, leaving 7 bases unmatched.

This clonotype turned up a few times. The chain joins TRBV5-1 to TRBJ2-7; TRBD2 agrees at 7 bases. Germline CDR1 is SGHRS and CDR2 is YFSETQ. The CDR3 runs to 14 residues. Unmatched junction bases numbered 9, after V lost 8 bases and J lost 1 base. This chain's CDR3 is CASLRDYLSYEQYF. The CDR3 DNA reads TGCGCCAGTTTACGGGACTACTTATCCTACGAGCAGTACTTC.

V is TRBV5-1 and J is TRBJ2-3, with 9 positions matching TRBD2. CDR3 length: 16 residues. The V gene's germline CDR1 is SGHRS and CDR2 YFSETQ. V lost 0 bases and J lost 5; bases outside the gene matches: 7. This CDR3 is CASSLERRGGGDTQYF. CDR3 nucleotides: TGCGCCAGCAGCTTGGAGAGGCGGGGGGGCGGAGATACGCAGTATTTT. Supplemented by reference TRBV5-1 and TRBJ2-3, the full variable domain reads KAGVTQTPRYLIKTRGQQVTLSCSPISGHRSVSWYQQTPGQGLQFLFEYFSETQRNKGNFPGRFSGRQFSNSRSEMNVSTLELGDSALYLCASSLERRGGGDTQYFGPGTRLTVL.

V is TRBV6-4 and J is TRBJ2-1, with a weak D call TRBD1 (6 bases). The CDR3 has 14 amino acids. Per the germline V gene, CDR1 is MRHNA and CDR2 is SNTAGT. V shed 5 bases and J shed 5 bases, with 13 bases lying between them. DNA of the CDR3: TGTGCCAGCAGTTCAGGGGTGGGCAACAATGAGCAGTTCTTC. The encoded protein is CASSSGVGNNEQFF.

The chain joins TRBV7-2 to TRBJ2-7; 14 bases agree with TRBD2. Losses at the gene ends were 4 bases for V and 5 bases for J; bases not matched to a gene: 10. CDR3 length: 17 residues. The germline V gene has CDR1 SGHTA and CDR2 FQGNSA. This chain's CDR3 is CASSSGLAGVKLDEQYF. In nucleotides, the CDR3 is TGTGCCAGCAGCTCGGGACTAGCGGGGGTTAAACTCGACGAGCAGTACTTC.

This clonotype was counted ten times or more. The chain links TRBV5-1 to TRBJ2-5, with 7 bases matching TRBD1. V lost 2 bases to trimming and J lost 5 bases; unmatched junction nucleotides: 6. The CDR3 is made up of 14 amino acids. Germline CDR1 and CDR2: SGHRS and YFSETQ. The CDR3 reads CASSLVGTEETQYF. CDR3 in DNA: TGCGCCAGCAGCTTAGTCGGGACAGAGGAGACCCAGTACTTC.

This clonotype appeared a few times. The V gene is TRBV15, the J gene TRBJ2-7; TRBD1 aligns across 8 bases. Per germline, CDR1 LNHNV and CDR2 YYDKDF (reference sequence). This CDR3 is 13 amino acids long. V dropped 5 bases and J dropped 7; count of bases not matched to a gene: 7. As DNA, the CDR3 is TGTGCCACCAGCCTTTCTGACAGGGGAGAGCAGTACTTC. It yields the protein CATSLSDRGEQYF.

This clonotype was seen a handful of times. This sequence joins TRBV6-4 and TRBJ2-3; D is unclear. V lost 0 bases and J lost 0, with 16 bases in between. CDR3 size: 18 residues. The germline V gene has CDR1 MRHNA and CDR2 SNTAGT. The CDR3 spells CASSDSNLDWPSTDTQYF. In DNA, the CDR3 is TGTGCCAGCAGTGACTCCAACCTAGACTGGCCTAGCACAGATACGCAGTATTTT.

The rearrangement joins TRBV14 to TRBJ2-1; D gene uncertain. The V end lost 3 bases, the J end lost 4 bases, and 7 bases lay between the germline ends. The CDR3 is 13 amino acids. Germline assignment: CDR1 SGHDN and CDR2 FVKESK. For the CDR3, the DNA is TGTGCCAGCAGCCATCTCCCGTACAATGAGCAGTTCTTC. Translation gives CASSHLPYNEQFF. The whole variable domain, filled in from reference TRBV14 and TRBJ2-1, reads EAGVTQFPSHSVIEKGQTVTLRCDPISGHDNLYWYRRVMGKEIKFLLHFVKESKQDESGMPNNRFLAERTGGTYSTLKVQPAELEDSGVYFCASSHLPYNEQFFGPGTRLTVL.

This clonotype has just a few counts. The chain links TRBV4-2 to TRBJ1-4, with D unclear. The length of the CDR3 is 16 residues. Deletions cut 0 bases from V and 0 bases from J, with 8 bases between. Per germline, CDR1 LGHNA and CDR2 YNFKEQ. The CDR3 loop is CASSQEHDATNEKLFF. CDR3 DNA: TGTGCCAGCAGCCAAGAACATGATGCAACTAATGAAAAACTGTTTTTT.

The CDR3 nucleotides read TGTGCCAGCAGTGAAGCCGGGCCAGGGCTCGGAATTTTCTTT. Translation: CASSEAGPGLGIFF. This chain connects TRBV6-1 to TRBJ1-1; the D gene is possibly TRBD1 (5 bases). The CDR3 is 14 residues long. The V gene lost 0 bases and the J gene lost 13 bases, with 18 bases spanning the gap. Per the germline V gene, CDR1 is MNHNS and CDR2 is SASEGT.

This clonotype showed up many times. The V gene is TRBV7-9, the J gene TRBJ2-1; TRBD2 agrees at 7 bases. The CDR3 runs to 17 residues. CDR1 SEHNR and CDR2 FQNEAQ come from the germline V gene (reference sequence). V dropped 1 base and J dropped 4; count of bases not matched to a gene: 10. The CDR3 region has the DNA TGTGCCAGCAGCTTAGGGGGACTATCCGGGCATTACAATGAGCAGTTCTTC. The encoded protein is CASSLGGLSGHYNEQFF.

The chain employs TRBV6-1 and TRBJ2-7, with no clear D. The CDR3 runs 14 residues. V was shortened by 4 bases and J by 2 bases, with 12 bases between the two germline ends. Germline CDR1 reads MNHNS; CDR2 reads SASEGT. The CDR3 nucleotides read TGTGCCAGCAGTGTATCGGGCGGACCCTACGAGCAGTACTTC. Protein: CASSVSGGPYEQYF.